The T cell receptor beta chain described here comes from a study of technical replicates of blood from a few donors. Repertoires were generated with immunoSEQ multiplex PCR, while TCRdb's copy carries only in-frame clones and drops some. The table lists about 59,000 clones, 90% to 95% of them singletons. This CDR3 has 15 amino acids. The ends lost 6 bases at V and 5 bases at J; junction bases unmatched: 9. In germline, CDR1 is SNHLY, CDR2 FYNNEI. The clonotype originates from a human donor in good health. Some clones in this sample may be carry-over from other donors' samples. The chain has TRBV2 and TRBJ1-4; 7 nucleotides line up with TRBD1. The source material was PBMCs. CDR3 DNA: TGTGCCAGCAGGGAAAGGACAGGTCACAATGAAAAACTGTTTTTT. It encodes CASRERTGHNEKLFF.